This TCR beta chain was profiled in a study of PD-1 blockade in classical Hodgkin lymphoma (dated by TCRdb to 2019 to 2021). About the investigation overall: Nivolumab dosing was 3 mg/kg intravenously every 2 weeks, continuing until either disease progression or unacceptable toxicity. A peripheral blood immune signature of response to PD-1 blockade in classical Hodgkin lymphoma was defined using TCR beta sequencing and CyTOF. The full study reports these points: Baseline diversity similar to that of newly diagnosed patients was observed in trial patients achieving complete response, whereas significantly lower diversity was observed in partial responders and progressors. By C4D1, a significant rise was seen in CD4+ TCR diversity but not in CD8+ TCR diversity (p=0.0027 vs p=0.16), and the rise was most apparent among complete responders (p=0.02). Newly diagnosed patients were reported to have lower baseline TCR diversity than healthy donors, and relapsed/refractory patients were reported to have lower baseline TCR diversity still. The study was restricted to a single clinical trial cohort, and the causes of repertoire differences, possibly disease activity or prior therapy, were left undefined. Patients starting nivolumab less than 1 year after ASCT had lower diversity and were excluded from later analyses to avoid confounding by immune reconstitution.

This sample's time point label indicates: cycle 1 day 1 (C1D1), immediately before nivolumab initiation. Relapse after autologous stem cell transplantation had occurred in all trial patients, and cohorts A, B and C were distinguished by prior brentuximab vedotin exposure. The trial cohort comprised some 60 patients with relapsed/refractory classical Hodgkin lymphoma whose best overall responses were complete response, partial response or progressive disease. In the multi-cohort phase II CheckMate 205 trial, trial patients received single-agent nivolumab. An independent review committee assessed best overall response by applying the 2007 International Working Group response criteria. PBMCs from the trial were collected at three points: immediately before nivolumab initiation (C1D1), and during therapy at cycle 2 day 1 and cycle 4 day 1. After peripheral blood was drawn into 8 mL Vacutainer Cell Preparation Tubes, PBMCs were isolated by centrifugation and then cryopreserved.

From the cysteine up to the phenylalanine, the CDR3 has a length of 15 residues. CDR3 DNA only is kept here, 45 bases in frame from base 1. From the germline V gene (reference sequence), CDR1 is LNHNV and CDR2 is YYDKDF. V is cut by 6 bases and J by 1 base, and the space between the germline ends is 15 bases. Turning to this clone: The clone's antigen remains unknown. Per-nucleotide qualities are absent, and no much larger clonotype sits a single base away.

The Qiagen DNeasy kit was used to extract genomic DNA both from unsorted PBMCs and from the negatively selected CD4+ and CD8+ fractions. Using primers that anneal to V and J segments, immunoSEQ multiplex PCR amplified the TCR beta CDR3 regions. Amplification bias was minimized using a synthetic immune receptor repertoire, and residual bias was removed computationally after sequencing. The paper's processing steps were these. Repertoire diversity was quantified as the Shannon entropy index using custom Python scripts. Unsorted, CD4+ and CD8+ repertoires were analyzed separately, except for combined analyses in which CD4+ and CD8+ sequences were merged in silico. Clonal expansion was defined as at least a 2-fold frequency increase after treatment relative to C1D1, with a pseudocount of 0.5 for undetected baseline clones. Clones with 0 or 1 copy at C1D1 were defined as singleton clones, while clones with 2 or more copies were defined as non-singleton clones. Clones expanded in unsorted samples were annotated as CD4+, CD8+ or unknown by matching protein sequences in sorted samples from the same patient. Wilcoxon tests on paired samples were used to test changes in diversity from C1D1 to C4D1. TCRdb stores this immuneACCESS table with in-frame sequences only. Part of the clones is absent; in the studies checked, under half of the shortfall reflects unresolved V genes, and no reason is known for the rest. The V and J calls and clone size are taken from that table; D and trimming were inferred from the DNA. The sample table shows almost 85,000 clones, and approximately 91% are seen once. The ten largest clones capture roughly 21% of the sample.

This sequence was found in a human donor with classical Hodgkin lymphoma. The chain is assembled from TRBV15 and TRBJ1-1, with TRBD1 perhaps the D gene, on 5 matching bases. Specimen: peripheral blood mononuclear cells (PBMCs), collected at baseline. For the CDR3, the sequence is CATREGSRKNTEAFF. The nucleotide sequence is TGTGCCACCAGGGAGGGGTCGCGGAAGAACACTGAAGCTTTCTTT.